The text below deals with one TCR beta chain. The sample is drawn from a study of OX40 agonist ivuxolimab in advanced cancers. Profiling relied on immunoSEQ multiplex PCR, and the TCRdb table lists in-frame clones only, not all of them. Among about 91,000 clones listed, 75% to 90% were seen once. The clonotype originates from an adult with an advanced solid tumor such as melanoma, head and neck, liver or kidney cancer. This specimen consisted of CD4+ or CD8+ T cells sorted from blood, obtained in a trial of the OX40 agonist ivuxolimab.

The CDR3 DNA follows: TGCAGTGCTTCCGACAATTACGAGCAGTACGTC. Protein: CSASDNYEQYV. The rearrangement uses TRBV20-1 and TRBJ2-7; D gene unclear. V lost 5 bases, J lost 4 bases, and 9 bases lay in between. The CDR3 is 11 residues long. CDR1 and CDR2 from the germline V gene are DFQATT and SNEGSKA (reference sequence).